This T cell receptor (beta chain) stems from a study of T cells expressing NK-cell markers. Study-level points and caveats: In a handful of donors, dominant CD3+CD56+NKG2C+ clonotypes ranked among the top 10 CD8+ clonotypes.

This CDR3 is 14 amino acids long. Per germline, CDR1 SGHKS and CDR2 YYEKEE (reference sequence). Using the 5' RACE reads, TCRdb records one entry per CDR3 protein without DNA. The sample holds 550,000 to 600,000 distinct CDR3 sequences. As regards this clonotype: Its antigen is undetermined.

This chain connects TRBV5-5 to TRBJ2-3; TCRdb selects TRBD1, and the lack of DNA leaves this call unchecked. The clonotype was recovered from a man between 18 and 29 years old in good health. Material for sequencing was blood T cells: a sorted CD56 or NKG2C T cell subset, CD4+ or CD8+ T cells, or bulk PBMC T cells (not recorded which). CDR3 amino acids: CASSPLTGTDTQYF.